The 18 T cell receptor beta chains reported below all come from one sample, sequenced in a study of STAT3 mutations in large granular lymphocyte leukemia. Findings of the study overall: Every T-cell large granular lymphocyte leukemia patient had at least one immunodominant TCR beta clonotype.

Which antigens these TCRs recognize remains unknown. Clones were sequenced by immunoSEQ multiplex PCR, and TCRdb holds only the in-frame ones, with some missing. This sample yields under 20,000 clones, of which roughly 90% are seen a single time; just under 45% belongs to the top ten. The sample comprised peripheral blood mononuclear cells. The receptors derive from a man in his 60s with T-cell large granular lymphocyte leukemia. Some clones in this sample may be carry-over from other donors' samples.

The CDR3: CASSVAAGTGAPYEQYF. CDR3 sequence (DNA): TGTGCCAGCAGCGTAGCCGCCGGGACAGGGGCCCCCTACGAGCAGTACTTC. The J gene is TRBJ2-7, the V gene TRBV9; 10 nucleotides align to TRBD1. This CDR3 is built from 17 residues. Germline trimming cut 0 bases from V and 2 bases from J; bases unmatched to any gene: 8. Germline V gene lookup returns CDR1 SGDLS and CDR2 YYNGEE.

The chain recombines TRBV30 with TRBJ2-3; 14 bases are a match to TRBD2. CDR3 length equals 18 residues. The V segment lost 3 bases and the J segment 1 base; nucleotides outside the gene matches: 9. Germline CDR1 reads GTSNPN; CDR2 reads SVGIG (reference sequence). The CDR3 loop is CAWSETSGRAFGTDTQYF. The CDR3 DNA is TGTGCCTGGAGCGAGACTAGCGGGAGGGCGTTTGGCACAGATACGCAGTATTTT.

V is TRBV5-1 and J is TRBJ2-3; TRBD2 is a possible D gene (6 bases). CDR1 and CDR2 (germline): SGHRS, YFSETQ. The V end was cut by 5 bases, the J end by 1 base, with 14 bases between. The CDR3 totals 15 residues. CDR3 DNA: TGCGCCAGCAGGGCGGGACTCTCGGGCACAGATACGCAGTATTTT. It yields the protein CASRAGLSGTDTQYF.

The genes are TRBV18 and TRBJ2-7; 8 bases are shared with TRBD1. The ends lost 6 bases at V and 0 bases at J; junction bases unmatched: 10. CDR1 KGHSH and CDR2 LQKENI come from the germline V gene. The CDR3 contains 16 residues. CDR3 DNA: TGTGCCAGCTCCACCGCCCGGGACAGGCTCTCCTACGAGCAGTACTTC. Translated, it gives CASSTARDRLSYEQYF.

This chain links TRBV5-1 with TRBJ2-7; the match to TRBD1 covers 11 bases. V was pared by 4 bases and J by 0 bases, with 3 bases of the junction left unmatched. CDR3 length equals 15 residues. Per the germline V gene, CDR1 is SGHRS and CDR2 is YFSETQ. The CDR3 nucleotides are TGCGCCAGCAGCCCTGGACAGGGGGCCTCCTACGAGCAGTACTTC. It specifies CASSPGQGASYEQYF. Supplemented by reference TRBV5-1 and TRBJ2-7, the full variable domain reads KAGVTQTPRYLIKTRGQQVTLSCSPISGHRSVSWYQQTPGQGLQFLFEYFSETQRNKGNFPGRFSGRQFSNSRSEMNVSTLELGDSALYLCASSPGQGASYEQYFGPGTRLTVT.

The CDR3 sequence is CASSLLHRRQETQYF. The CDR3 nucleotides are TGTGCCAGCAGCCTTCTACACCGACGCCAAGAGACCCAGTACTTC. The V and J genes are TRBV28 and TRBJ2-5; D gene unclear. The CDR3 spans 15 residues. In germline, CDR1 is MDHEN, CDR2 SYDVKM. V lost 6 bases, J lost 1 base, and 15 bases lay in between.

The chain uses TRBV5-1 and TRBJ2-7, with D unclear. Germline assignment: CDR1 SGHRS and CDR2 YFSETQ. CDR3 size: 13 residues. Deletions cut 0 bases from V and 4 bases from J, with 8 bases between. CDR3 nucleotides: TGCGCCAGCAGCTTGGGCCCCGAGTACGAGCAGTACTTC. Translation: CASSLGPEYEQYF.

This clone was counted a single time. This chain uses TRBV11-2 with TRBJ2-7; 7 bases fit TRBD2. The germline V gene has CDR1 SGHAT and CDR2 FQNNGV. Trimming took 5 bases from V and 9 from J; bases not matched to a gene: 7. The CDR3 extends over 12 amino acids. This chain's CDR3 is CASSPNLAVQYF. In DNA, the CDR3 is TGTGCCAGCAGCCCGAATCTAGCGGTGCAGTACTTC.

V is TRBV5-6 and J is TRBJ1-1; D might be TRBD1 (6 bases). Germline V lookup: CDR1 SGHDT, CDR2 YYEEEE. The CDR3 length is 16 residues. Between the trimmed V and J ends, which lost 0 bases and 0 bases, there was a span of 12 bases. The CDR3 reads CASSLGTATMNTEAFF. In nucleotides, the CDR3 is TGTGCCAGCAGCTTGGGGACAGCTACCATGAACACTGAAGCTTTCTTT.

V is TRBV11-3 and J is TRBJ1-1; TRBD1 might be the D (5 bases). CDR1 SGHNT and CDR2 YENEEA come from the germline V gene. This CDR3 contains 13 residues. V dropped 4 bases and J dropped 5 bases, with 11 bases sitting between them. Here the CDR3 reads CASSSVRGTEAFF. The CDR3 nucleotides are TGTGCCAGCAGCTCCGTTAGGGGAACTGAAGCTTTCTTT.

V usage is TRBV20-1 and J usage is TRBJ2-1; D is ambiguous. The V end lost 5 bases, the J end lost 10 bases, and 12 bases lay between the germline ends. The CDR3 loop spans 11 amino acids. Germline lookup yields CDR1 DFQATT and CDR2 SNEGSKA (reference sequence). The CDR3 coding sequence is TGCAGTGCTTTCTTGGACCAGGAGCAGTTCTTC. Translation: CSAFLDQEQFF.

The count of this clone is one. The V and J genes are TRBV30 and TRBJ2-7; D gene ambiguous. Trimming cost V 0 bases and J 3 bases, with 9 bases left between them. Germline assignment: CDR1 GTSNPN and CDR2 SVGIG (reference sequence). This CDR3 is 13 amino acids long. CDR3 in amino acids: CAWSVASGYEQYF. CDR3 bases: TGTGCCTGGAGTGTGGCGTCTGGCTACGAGCAGTACTTC.

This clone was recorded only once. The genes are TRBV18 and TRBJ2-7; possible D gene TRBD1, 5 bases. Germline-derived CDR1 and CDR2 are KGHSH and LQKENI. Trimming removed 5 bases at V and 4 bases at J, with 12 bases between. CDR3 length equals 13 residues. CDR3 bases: TGTGCCAGCTCAACGACTGACAGATACGAGCAGTACTTC. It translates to CASSTTDRYEQYF.

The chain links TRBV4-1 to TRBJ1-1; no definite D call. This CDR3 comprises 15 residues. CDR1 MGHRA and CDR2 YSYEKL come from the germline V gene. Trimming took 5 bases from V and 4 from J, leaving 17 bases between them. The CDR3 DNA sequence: TGCGCCAGCAGCGCCGGAGGACTCCGGGGCACTGAAGCTTTCTTT. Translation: CASSAGGLRGTEAFF.

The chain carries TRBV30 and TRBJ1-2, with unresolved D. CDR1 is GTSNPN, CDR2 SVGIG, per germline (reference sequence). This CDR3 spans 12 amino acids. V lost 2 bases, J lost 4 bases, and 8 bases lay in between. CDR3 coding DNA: TGTGCCTGGAGTACCATACGCTATGGCTACACCTTC. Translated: CAWSTIRYGYTF.

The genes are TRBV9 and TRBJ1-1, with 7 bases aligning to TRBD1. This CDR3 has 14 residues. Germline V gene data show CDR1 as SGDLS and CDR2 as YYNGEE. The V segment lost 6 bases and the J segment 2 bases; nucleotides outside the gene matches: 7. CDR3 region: CASNPGDSNTEAFF. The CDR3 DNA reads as TGTGCCAGCAACCCGGGGGACAGCAACACTGAAGCTTTCTTT. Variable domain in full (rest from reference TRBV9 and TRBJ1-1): DSGVTQTPKHLITATGQRVTLRCSPRSGDLSVYWYQQSLDQGLQFLIQYYNGEERAKGNILERFSAQQFPDLHSELNLSSLELGDSALYFCASNPGDSNTEAFFGQGTRLTVV.

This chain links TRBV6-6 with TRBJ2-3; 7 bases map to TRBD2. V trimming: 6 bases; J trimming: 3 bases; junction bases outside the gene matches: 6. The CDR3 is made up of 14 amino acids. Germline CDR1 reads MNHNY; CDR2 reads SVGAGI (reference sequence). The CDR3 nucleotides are TGTGCCAGCAGCCCTCGGGGGGATACAGATACGCAGTATTTT. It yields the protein CASSPRGDTDTQYF.

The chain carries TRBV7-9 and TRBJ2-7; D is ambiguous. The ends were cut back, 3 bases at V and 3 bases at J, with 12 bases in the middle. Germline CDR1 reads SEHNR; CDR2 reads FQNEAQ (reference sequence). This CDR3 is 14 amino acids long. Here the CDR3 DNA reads TGTGCCAGCAGCTTGCCAACCCATAGCTACGAGCAGTACTTC. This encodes CASSLPTHSYEQYF.